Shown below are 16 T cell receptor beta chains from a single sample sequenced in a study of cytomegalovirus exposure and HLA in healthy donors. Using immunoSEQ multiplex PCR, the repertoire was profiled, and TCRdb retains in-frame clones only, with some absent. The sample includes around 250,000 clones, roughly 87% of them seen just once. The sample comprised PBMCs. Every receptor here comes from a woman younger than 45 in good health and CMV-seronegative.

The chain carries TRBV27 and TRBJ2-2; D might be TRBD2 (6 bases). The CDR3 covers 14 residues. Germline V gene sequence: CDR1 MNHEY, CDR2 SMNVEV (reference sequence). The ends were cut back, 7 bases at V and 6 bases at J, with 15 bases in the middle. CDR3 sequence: CASTPLGTPGELFF. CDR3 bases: TGTGCCAGCACTCCCTTAGGGACTCCCGGGGAGCTGTTTTTT.

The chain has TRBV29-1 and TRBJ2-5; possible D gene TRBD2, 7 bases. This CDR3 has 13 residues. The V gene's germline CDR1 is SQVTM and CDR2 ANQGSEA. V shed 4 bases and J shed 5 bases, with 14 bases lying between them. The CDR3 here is CSVAPGGFETQYF. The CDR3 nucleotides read TGCAGCGTTGCCCCGGGGGGCTTTGAGACCCAGTACTTC.

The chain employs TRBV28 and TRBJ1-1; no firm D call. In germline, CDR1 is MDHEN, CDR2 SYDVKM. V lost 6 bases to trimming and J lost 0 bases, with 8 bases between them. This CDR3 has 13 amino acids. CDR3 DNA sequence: TGTGCCAGCAGCCGACTATTGAACACTGAAGCTTTCTTT. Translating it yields CASSRLLNTEAFF.

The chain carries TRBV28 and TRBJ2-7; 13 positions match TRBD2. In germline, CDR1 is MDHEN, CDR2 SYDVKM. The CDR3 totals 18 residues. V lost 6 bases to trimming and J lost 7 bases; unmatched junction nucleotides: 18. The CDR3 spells CASSSALLAGGPPPEQYF. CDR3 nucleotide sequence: TGTGCCAGCAGCTCAGCATTACTAGCGGGAGGGCCACCCCCTGAGCAGTACTTC.

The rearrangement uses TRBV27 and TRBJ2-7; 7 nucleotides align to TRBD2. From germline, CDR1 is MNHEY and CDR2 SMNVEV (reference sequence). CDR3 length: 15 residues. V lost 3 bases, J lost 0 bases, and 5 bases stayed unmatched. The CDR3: CASSFDGGVSYEQYF. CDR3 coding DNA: TGTGCCAGCAGTTTTGATGGGGGGGTCTCCTACGAGCAGTACTTC.

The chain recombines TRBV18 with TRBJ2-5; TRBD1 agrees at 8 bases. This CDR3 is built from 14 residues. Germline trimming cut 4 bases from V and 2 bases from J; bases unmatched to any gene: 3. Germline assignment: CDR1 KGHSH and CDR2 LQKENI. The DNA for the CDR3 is TGTGCCAGCTCACTTACAGGGGGGCAAGAGACCCAGTACTTC. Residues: CASSLTGGQETQYF.

CDR3 in DNA: TGTGCCAGCAGACCCCGGGACAGAAACACAGATACGCAGTATTTT. Protein product: CASRPRDRNTDTQYF. The chain joins TRBV6-5 to TRBJ2-3; 7 bases line up with TRBD1. After removal of 6 bases from V and 2 bases from J, the junction contained 8 bases not matched to a gene. Germline CDR1 and CDR2: MNHEY and SVGAGI. This CDR3 region has 15 residues.

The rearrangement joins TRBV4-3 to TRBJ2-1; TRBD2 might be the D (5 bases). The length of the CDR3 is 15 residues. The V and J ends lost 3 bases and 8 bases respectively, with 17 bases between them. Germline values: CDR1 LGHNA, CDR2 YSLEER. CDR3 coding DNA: TGCGCCAGCAGCCAGGTCCTCGCCCAGGACTATGAGCAGTTCTTC. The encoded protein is CASSQVLAQDYEQFF.

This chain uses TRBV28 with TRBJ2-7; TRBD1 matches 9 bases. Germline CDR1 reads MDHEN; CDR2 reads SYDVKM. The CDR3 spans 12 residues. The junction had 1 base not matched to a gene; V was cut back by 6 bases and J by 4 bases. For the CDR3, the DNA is TGTGCCAGCAGGGACAGGGGTTACGAGCAGTACTTC. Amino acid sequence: CASRDRGYEQYF.

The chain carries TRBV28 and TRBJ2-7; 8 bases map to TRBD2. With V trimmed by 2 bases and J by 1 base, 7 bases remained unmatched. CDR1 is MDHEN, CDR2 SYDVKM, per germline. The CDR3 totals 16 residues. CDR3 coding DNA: TGTGCCAGCAGTTTAGGAAGCGGGAGAAGGTCCTACGAGCAGTACTTC. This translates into CASSLGSGRRSYEQYF.

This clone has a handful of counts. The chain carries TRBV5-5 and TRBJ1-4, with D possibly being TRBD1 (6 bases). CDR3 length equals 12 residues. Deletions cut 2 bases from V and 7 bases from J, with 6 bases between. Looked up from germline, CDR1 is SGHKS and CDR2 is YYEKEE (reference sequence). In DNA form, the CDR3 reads TGTGCCAGCAGCTTCAGGGGTGAAAAACTGTTTTTT. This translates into CASSFRGEKLFF.

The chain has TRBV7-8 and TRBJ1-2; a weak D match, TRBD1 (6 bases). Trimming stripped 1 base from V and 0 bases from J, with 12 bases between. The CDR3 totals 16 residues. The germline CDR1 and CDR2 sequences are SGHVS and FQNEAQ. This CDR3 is CASSLDRVPANYGYTF. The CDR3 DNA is TGTGCCAGCAGCTTAGACAGGGTCCCAGCTAACTATGGCTACACCTTC.

CDR3 sequence: CASSLTGGNTEAFF. The CDR3 nucleotides are TGTGCCAGCAGCCTCACCGGGGGGAACACTGAAGCTTTCTTT. The V gene is TRBV11-2, the J gene TRBJ1-1; TRBD1 is a possible D gene (5 bases). The length of the CDR3 is 14 residues. Germline V gene lookup returns CDR1 SGHAT and CDR2 FQNNGV. Between the trimmed V and J ends, which lost 5 bases and 1 base, there was a span of 11 bases.

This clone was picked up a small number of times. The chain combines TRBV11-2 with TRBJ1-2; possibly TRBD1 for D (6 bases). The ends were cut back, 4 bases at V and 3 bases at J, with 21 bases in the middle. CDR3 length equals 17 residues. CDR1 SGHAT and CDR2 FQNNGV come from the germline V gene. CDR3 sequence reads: CASSSINISTGDYGYTF. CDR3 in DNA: TGTGCCAGCAGCTCGATAAATATCTCGACAGGAGACTATGGCTACACCTTC.

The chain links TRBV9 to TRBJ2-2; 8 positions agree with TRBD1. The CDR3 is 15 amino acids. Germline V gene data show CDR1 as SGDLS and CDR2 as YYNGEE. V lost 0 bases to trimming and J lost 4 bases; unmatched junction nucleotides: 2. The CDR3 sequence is CASSVAGGPTGELFF. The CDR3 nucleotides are TGTGCCAGCAGCGTAGCAGGGGGCCCCACCGGGGAGCTGTTTTTT.

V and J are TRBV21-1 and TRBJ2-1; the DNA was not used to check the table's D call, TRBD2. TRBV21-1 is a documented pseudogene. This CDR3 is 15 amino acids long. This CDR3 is CASSKEWPEANEQFF. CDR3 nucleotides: TGTGCCAGCAGCAAAGAATGGCCGGAGGCGAATGAGCAGTTCTTC.